The T cell receptor (beta chain) under discussion was sequenced for a study of patients and donors after allogeneic stem cell transplantation. This clonotype was recorded many times. TCRdb independently ran MiXCR on the RT-PCR reads; one entry per CDR3 protein. The sample has about a million distinct CDR3 sequences; roughly 18% are singletons. V was cut by 2 bases and J by 0 bases, with 8 bases left in between. CDR3 size: 15 residues. The germline gives CDR1 SGHRS, CDR2 YFSETQ. The rearrangement uses TRBV5-1 and TRBJ2-2, with D possibly TRBD2 on 5 matching bases. Source material: blood, either unsorted or a sorted T cell fraction (not recorded which). The clonotype was recovered from a human donor who was either an allogeneic HSCT recipient or a stem cell or donor lymphocyte infusion donor (not recorded which). It is not recorded whose cells these are; they may come from a transplant donor. The chain's CDR3 is CASSFTGTNTGELFF. The CDR3 region has the DNA TGCGCCAGCAGCTTTACGGGAACGAACACCGGGGAGCTGTTTTTT.